This paragraph reports one TCR beta chain. What it binds is not known. At one of its ends the junction is not consistent with the germline gene, which may arise from a read error. There are 18 residues in the CDR3. The V gene's germline CDR1 is ENHRY and CDR2 SYGVKD. This record belongs to a study of neurological immune-mediated disorders. The authors made cDNA by 5'RACE with 10-nucleotide random UMIs. From the 5' RACE reads, TCRdb called clonotypes with MiXCR, one entry per CDR3 protein. The sample shows about 41,000 distinct CDR3 sequences, about 14% of them seen only once. Study-wide findings and caveats: The study found the most TCR clonal expansion in HTLV-1-associated myelopathy and the least in multiple sclerosis, below healthy controls.

The genes are TRBV10-3 and TRBJ2-5, with D possibly matching TRBD1 (6 bases). This TCR was recovered from a woman in her sixties with HTLV-1-associated myelopathy (HAM/TSP). Source material: CD4+ T cells from blood. The CDR3: CSISEPGRLDSRGETQYF. The DNA for the CDR3 is TGTTCCATCAGTGAGCCAGGCCGCCTGGACAGTCGGGGAGAGACCCAGTACTTC.